The table lists the clone carrying this T cell receptor beta chain with a count of one. The sample originates from a study of blood T cell repertoires in COVID-19. Looking at the study overall: Each recovered donor of Cohort 3 presented with two negative PCRs, clearance, or symptom resolution. Italy, Spain and the United States were the sources of the convalescent and acute COVID-19 samples. The analysed material was cDNA or gDNA that came from T cells, B-cell-depleted T cells, or PBMCs.

The CDR3 length is 17 residues. Trimming stripped 5 bases from V and 4 bases from J, with 23 bases between. Germline V gives CDR1 MNHEY, CDR2 SMNVEV (reference sequence). Generated by immunoSEQ multiplex PCR, the TCRdb table keeps only in-frame clones and is missing some. The table lists approximately 150,000 clones, 70% to 80% of them singletons. The clonotype comes from a woman between 65 and 79 years old in a cohort exposed to, infected with or recovered from COVID-19 (not recorded which). The sequenced sample consisted of PBMCs or T cells enriched from blood (not recorded which). This sequence joins TRBV27 and TRBJ1-1, with TRBD1 as a possible D gene (6 bases). As DNA, the CDR3 is TGTGCCAGCAGTCCCAGCCGGCAACAGGGTCAGGGCACTGAAGCTTTCTTT. This codes for CASSPSRQQGQGTEAFF.